This TCR beta chain stems from a study of technical replicates of blood from a handful of donors (dated 2017 in TCRdb). The protocol used for the library was the immunoSEQ multiplex PCR assay. TCRdb took over this immuneACCESS table, retaining in-frame rearrangements with V and J assigned. Such tables are incomplete; in checked studies, under half of the missing clones stem from an unresolved V gene, and the remainder is unexplained. This sample is represented by some 14,000 clones; approximately 78% of them were singletons. The top ten hold approximately 12% of the sample. Spanning cysteine to phenylalanine, the CDR3 consists of 16 amino acids. Of all the DNA, just the CDR3 is kept, 48 bases in frame from base 1. V is clipped by 0 bases and J by 0 bases, and the sequence between their germline boundaries is 12 bases long. The germline V gene (reference sequence) sets CDR1 to MNHEY and CDR2 to SMNVEV.

This clone was counted once. Its antigen remains undetermined. Base qualities are missing; no much larger clone stands one base away. In this chain, TRBV27 is recombined with TRBJ2-7, with a weak D call of TRBD2 (6 bases match). This clonotype was sampled from a human donor in good health. Material: PBMCs. The CDR3 protein: CASSLSGGRSSYEQYF. The DNA sequence is TGTGCCAGCAGTTTATCGGGGGGTCGGAGCTCCTACGAGCAGTACTTC.